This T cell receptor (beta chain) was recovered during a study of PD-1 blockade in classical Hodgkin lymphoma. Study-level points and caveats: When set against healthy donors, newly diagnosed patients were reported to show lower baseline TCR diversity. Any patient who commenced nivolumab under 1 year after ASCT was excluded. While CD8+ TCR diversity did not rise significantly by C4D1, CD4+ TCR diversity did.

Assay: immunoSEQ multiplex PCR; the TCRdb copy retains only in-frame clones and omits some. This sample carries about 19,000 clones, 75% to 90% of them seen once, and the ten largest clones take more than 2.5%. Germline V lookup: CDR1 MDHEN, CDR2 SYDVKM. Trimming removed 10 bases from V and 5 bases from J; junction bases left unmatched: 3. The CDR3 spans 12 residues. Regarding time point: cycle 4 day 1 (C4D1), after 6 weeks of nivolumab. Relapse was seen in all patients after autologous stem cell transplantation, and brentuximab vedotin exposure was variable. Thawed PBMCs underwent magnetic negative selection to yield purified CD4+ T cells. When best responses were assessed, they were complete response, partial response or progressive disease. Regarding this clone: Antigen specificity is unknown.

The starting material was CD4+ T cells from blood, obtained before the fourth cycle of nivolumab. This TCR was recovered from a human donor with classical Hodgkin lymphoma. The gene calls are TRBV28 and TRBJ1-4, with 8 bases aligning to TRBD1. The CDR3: CAIGTGNEKLFF. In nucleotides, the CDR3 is TGTGCCATCGGGACAGGCAATGAAAAACTGTTTTTT.